This T cell receptor beta chain was sequenced in a study of vaccination and CD4 T cells after COVID-19. Per the germline V gene, CDR1 is LGHNT and CDR2 is FRNRAP. The CDR3 runs to 17 residues. V dropped 1 base and J dropped 4 bases, with 17 bases sitting between them. This clonotype was observed a single time. What it binds is not known. Noted treatment: roughly ten-day PBMC culture with coronavirus spike peptide pools or control peptides (ViraFEST assay). Sequenced with the Oncomine TCR Beta short-read assay was DNA taken from cultured CD4+ T cells. TCRdb passed the PCR reads through MiXCR, listing each CDR3 protein once. The sample lists some 9,000 distinct CDR3 sequences, about 65% occurring once.

The TCR originated in a human donor who had recovered from COVID-19. J is TRBJ1-5 and V is TRBV12-5; the D gene is possibly TRBD1 (6 bases). The sequenced sample consisted of CD4+ T cells from blood, cultured in vitro. Here the CDR3 reads CASGLAVLGGLNQPQHF. In nucleotides, the CDR3 is TGTGCTAGTGGTTTGGCCGTGCTGGGGGGCTTAAATCAGCCCCAGCATTTT.